One and the same sample provided the 32 T cell receptor beta chains below, sequenced in a study of T-cell reconstitution after alpha-beta-depleted transplantation in children. For TCRbeta, the library was prepared with unique molecular identifiers. TCRdb recomputed calls from the PCR reads with MiXCR, one row per CDR3 protein. The sample contains about 640,000 distinct CDR3 sequences, 16% of which appear only once. The starting material was PBMCs from the stem cell graft donor, obtained from the stem cell graft. The source of these receptors is a human donor who donated a stem cell graft to a child with acute myeloid leukemia.

Only a few counts were recorded for this clonotype. The chain recombines TRBV7-2 with TRBJ1-2; D call uncertain. Trimming removed 5 bases at V and 2 bases at J, with 12 bases between. There are 14 residues in the CDR3. Germline loops: CDR1 SGHTA, CDR2 FQGNSA. The CDR3 region is CASSAPPANYGYTF. The DNA for the CDR3 is TGTGCCAGCAGCGCCCCCCCGGCGAACTATGGCTACACCTTC.

The rearrangement links TRBV9 to TRBJ2-2; 12 nucleotides align to TRBD1. CDR1 and CDR2 (germline): SGDLS, YYNGEE. Trimming at V came to 0 bases and at J to 3 bases, leaving 6 bases not matched to a gene. The CDR3 loop spans 18 amino acids. In DNA form, the CDR3 reads TGTGCCAGCAGCGTAGCGGGGACAGGGGGCTGGGACACCGGGGAGCTGTTTTTT. It translates to CASSVAGTGGWDTGELFF.

The table lists this clonotype with many counts. The gene calls are TRBV7-2 and TRBJ1-2; D call uncertain. The CDR3 consists of 13 residues. The germline V gene has CDR1 SGHTA and CDR2 FQGNSA. Trimming shortened V by 1 base and J by 4 bases, and 7 bases separated the two germline ends. CDR3 sequence: CASSLVGGYGYTF. The CDR3, as DNA: TGTGCCAGCAGCTTAGTGGGAGGCTATGGCTACACCTTC.

As concerns this clonotype: One base away lies a much larger clone, so this may be a sequencing read error. The chain links TRBV11-2 to TRBJ1-1; D is ambiguous. CDR3 size: 13 residues. The germline gives CDR1 SGHAT, CDR2 FQNNGV. Here the CDR3 reads CASSVNQNTVAFF. CDR3 nucleotide sequence: TGTGCCAGCAGCGTGAACCAGAACACTGTAGCTTTCTTT. The whole variable domain, remainder taken from reference TRBV11-2 and TRBJ1-1, is EAGVAQSPRYKIIEKRQSVAFWCNPISGHATLYWYQQILGQGPKLLIQFQNNGVVDDSQLPKDRFSAERLKGVDSTLKIQPAKLEDSAVYLCASSVNQNTVAFFGQGTRLTVV.

This clonotype has ten or more counts. J is TRBJ2-6 and V is TRBV6-5, with no clear D. Per germline, CDR1 MNHEY and CDR2 SVGAGI. This CDR3 contains 18 residues. V dropped 1 base and J dropped 0 bases, with 13 bases sitting between them. CDR3 residues: CASSYYRSASSGANVLTF. DNA for the CDR3: TGTGCCAGCAGTTACTATCGGTCAGCTAGCTCTGGGGCCAACGTCCTGACTTTC.

This clonotype was counted at least ten times. Here the CDR3 reads CSAAGQGSTEAFF. DNA of the CDR3: TGCAGTGCGGCGGGACAGGGGTCTACTGAAGCTTTCTTT. The chain couples TRBV20-1 to TRBJ1-1, with 10 bases fitting TRBD1. The CDR3 totals 13 residues. Losses at the gene ends were 6 bases for V and 5 bases for J; bases not matched to a gene: 6. CDR1 and CDR2 from the germline V gene are DFQATT and SNEGSKA (reference sequence).

This clonotype was picked up many times. The chain combines TRBV6-5 with TRBJ2-3; 9 nucleotides agree with TRBD2. CDR1 MNHEY and CDR2 SVGAGI come from the germline V gene. V shed 3 bases, J shed 5 bases, and the junction held 6 bases outside the gene matches. The CDR3 is 15 residues long. CDR3 sequence: CASSYLAGAGDTQYF. CDR3 coding DNA: TGTGCCAGCAGTTATTTAGCGGGGGCCGGAGATACGCAGTATTTT.

This clonotype was counted between two and nine times. J is TRBJ2-3 and V is TRBV15; D is uncertain. Trimming removed 1 base at V and 6 bases at J, with 8 bases between. CDR1 is LNHNV, CDR2 YYDKDF, per germline (reference sequence). The CDR3 has 13 amino acids. This chain's CDR3 is CATSRAPVDTQYF. CDR3 coding DNA: TGTGCCACCAGCAGAGCTCCCGTGGATACGCAGTATTTT.

This sequence joins TRBV30 and TRBJ2-1; 7 positions match TRBD1. The CDR3 totals 13 residues. Germline V gene lookup returns CDR1 GTSNPN and CDR2 SVGIG (reference sequence). V trimming: 3 bases; J trimming: 6 bases; junction bases outside the gene matches: 5. The CDR3 here is CAWSDHRGNEQFF. As DNA, the CDR3 is TGTGCCTGGAGCGACCACAGGGGCAATGAGCAGTTCTTC.

This clonotype was counted at least ten times. The V call is TRBV11-2, the J call TRBJ1-6; tentatively, D is TRBD1 (5 bases). V lost 6 bases, J lost 11 bases, and 17 bases lay in between. The CDR3 has 14 amino acids. Per the germline V gene, CDR1 is SGHAT and CDR2 is FQNNGV. The CDR3: CASSRPRQGPPLHF. CDR3 coding DNA: TGTGCCAGCAGTCGACCTCGGCAGGGTCCACCCCTCCACTTT.

This clonotype was counted a few times. The chain employs TRBV29-1 and TRBJ1-1; D gene unclear. Trimming cost V 5 bases and J 1 base, with 14 bases left between them. CDR3 length: 14 amino acids. The germline gives CDR1 SQVTM, CDR2 ANQGSEA. This CDR3 is CSVFVWQKNTEAFF. The CDR3 DNA sequence: TGCAGCGTTTTCGTATGGCAGAAGAACACTGAAGCTTTCTTT.

This clonotype showed up just a few times. The J gene is TRBJ2-7, the V gene TRBV27, with a possible D match to TRBD1 (5 bases). The ends were cut back, 1 base at V and 3 bases at J, with 13 bases in the middle. This CDR3 region has 15 residues. Per the germline V gene, CDR1 is MNHEY and CDR2 is SMNVEV (reference sequence). In DNA, the CDR3 is TGTGCCAGCAGTTTATATTTAGGGGCCAGCTACGAGCAGTACTTC. It yields the protein CASSLYLGASYEQYF.

Ten or more counts support this clonotype. V gene TRBV10-3 combines with J gene TRBJ2-3; D gene unclear. The CDR3 contains 15 residues. V was cut by 3 bases and J by 0 bases, with 10 bases left in between. From germline, CDR1 is ENHRY and CDR2 SYGVKD. The CDR3 coding sequence is TGTGCCATCAGTGACCCACGGACGAGCACAGATACGCAGTATTTT. Translating gives CAISDPRTSTDTQYF.

This clonotype came up many times. The chain couples TRBV12-3 or TRBV12-4 to TRBJ2-7, with D unclear. V lost 5 bases and J 7 bases, leaving 12 bases between the germline ends. CDR3 size: 12 residues. The CDR3, as DNA: TGTGCCAGCAGTCTAGGGCTAGGGGAGCAGTACTTC. Translation gives CASSLGLGEQYF.

In its sample, this clonotype was seen many times. This chain uses TRBV6-4 with TRBJ2-1; D unresolved. V was clipped by 4 bases and J by 0 bases, with 13 bases between them. There are 16 residues in the CDR3. Per the germline V gene, CDR1 is MRHNA and CDR2 is SNTAGT. CDR3 residues: CASSVELGYSYNEQFF. CDR3 DNA sequence: TGTGCCAGCAGTGTGGAGCTGGGGTACTCCTACAATGAGCAGTTCTTC.

This sequence joins TRBV28 and TRBJ1-1, with TRBD1 identical over 7 bases. This CDR3 region has 13 residues. Unmatched junction bases numbered 4, after V lost 2 bases and J lost 7 bases. Germline CDR1 reads MDHEN; CDR2 reads SYDVKM. In DNA, the CDR3 is TGTGCCAGCAGTTTACGGACAGGAGTTGAAGCTTTCTTT. Its protein is CASSLRTGVEAFF. Variable domain in full (rest from reference TRBV28 and TRBJ1-1): DVKVTQSSRYLVKRTGEKVFLECVQDMDHENMFWYRQDPGLGLRLIYFSYDVKMKEKGDIPEGYSVSREKKERFSLILESASTNQTSMYLCASSLRTGVEAFFGQGTRLTVV.

This clonotype turned up a few times. V is TRBV6-5 and J is TRBJ1-2, with 9 nucleotides matching TRBD1. The V gene end was trimmed by 7 bases and the J gene end by 7 bases; junction bases not matched to a gene: 13. Per germline, CDR1 MNHEY and CDR2 SVGAGI. This CDR3 spans 15 amino acids. CDR3 residues: CASNNPTGTGFGYTF. The CDR3 DNA is TGTGCCAGCAACAACCCTACCGGGACAGGGTTTGGCTACACCTTC.

A few counts support this clonotype. The chain links TRBV7-7 to TRBJ2-1; 10 positions match TRBD1. Germline trimming cut 4 bases from V and 9 bases from J; bases unmatched to any gene: 3. This CDR3 has 13 residues. CDR1 is SSHAT and CDR2 is FNYEAQ in the germline V gene (reference sequence). CDR3 sequence: CASSWGQGTEQFF. In nucleotides, the CDR3 is TGTGCCAGCAGCTGGGGACAGGGGACTGAGCAGTTCTTC.

This clonotype was counted ten times or more. The V gene is TRBV20-1, the J gene TRBJ2-2; no firm D call. V was trimmed by 6 bases and J by 1 base, leaving 9 bases between them. The germline CDR1 and CDR2 sequences are DFQATT and SNEGSKA (reference sequence). The CDR3 runs to 13 residues. In DNA, the CDR3 is TGCAGTGCCCAGGTCCAGAACACCGGGGAGCTGTTTTTT. Translating it yields CSAQVQNTGELFF.

This clonotype was picked up a small number of times. The chain links TRBV7-2 to TRBJ2-5; no firm D call. The germline CDR1 and CDR2 sequences are SGHTA and FQGNSA. The length of the CDR3 is 12 residues. Between the trimmed V and J ends, which lost 2 bases and 5 bases, there was a span of 6 bases. The CDR3 sequence: CASSLMMETQYF. CDR3 DNA: TGTGCCAGCAGCTTAATGATGGAGACCCAGTACTTC.

This clonotype was observed many times. This chain uses TRBV20-1 with TRBJ2-7, with 11 bases lining up with TRBD1. The CDR3 runs to 13 residues. V was clipped by 6 bases and J by 2 bases; unmatched bases: 3. Germline loops: CDR1 DFQATT, CDR2 SNEGSKA (reference sequence). This chain's CDR3 is CSALDRGPYEQYF. The CDR3 region has the DNA TGCAGTGCCTTGGACAGGGGGCCCTACGAGCAGTACTTC.

This clonotype was seen ten or more times. The rearrangement uses TRBV20-1 and TRBJ2-2; D not certain. CDR1 DFQATT and CDR2 SNEGSKA come from the germline V gene (reference sequence). The CDR3 totals 13 residues. V was clipped by 0 bases and J by 3 bases, with 5 bases between them. Here the CDR3 DNA reads TGCAGTGCTAGAGATCAGGACACCGGGGAGCTGTTTTTT. Encoded protein: CSARDQDTGELFF.

This clonotype was found many times. The J gene is TRBJ1-5, the V gene TRBV12-3 or TRBV12-4; D gene uncertain. Trimming pared 0 bases from V and 0 bases from J, leaving 6 bases between. This CDR3 comprises 15 residues. CDR3: CASSLAPNSNQPQHF. In DNA, the CDR3 is TGTGCCAGCAGTTTAGCCCCTAATAGCAATCAGCCCCAGCATTTT.

This clonotype appeared a few times. The J gene is TRBJ1-1, the V gene TRBV29-1; the match to TRBD1 covers 7 bases. The V segment lost 1 base and the J segment 0 bases; nucleotides outside the gene matches: 5. The CDR3 consists of 15 residues. Germline values: CDR1 SQVTM, CDR2 ANQGSEA. This CDR3 reads CSVEGGTEMNTEAFF. CDR3 DNA: TGCAGCGTTGAAGGTGGGACAGAGATGAACACTGAAGCTTTCTTT.

This clonotype was seen more than once but under ten times. The rearrangement uses TRBV6-1 and TRBJ2-7; 7 bases are a match to TRBD1. The V gene's germline CDR1 is MNHNS and CDR2 SASEGT. V lost 4 bases and J lost 1; bases outside the gene matches: 7. This CDR3 has 15 amino acids. In DNA, the CDR3 is TGTGCCAGCAGTGTAACCGGGACAGAGTCCTACGAGCAGTACTTC. This sequence encodes CASSVTGTESYEQYF.

The chain employs TRBV5-6 and TRBJ2-3; a possible D gene is TRBD2 (7 bases). The length of the CDR3 is 15 residues. Trimming removed 6 bases from V and 2 bases from J, with 16 bases in between. Germline V gene data show CDR1 as SGHDT and CDR2 as YYEEEE. CDR3 amino acids: CASTLTGGSTDTQYF. CDR3 sequence (DNA): TGTGCCAGCACCCTGACGGGGGGCTCCACAGATACGCAGTATTTT.

At least ten counts were recorded for this clonotype. The genes are TRBV12-3 or TRBV12-4 and TRBJ2-1, with 7 bases identical to TRBD2. Germline trimming cut 4 bases from V and 8 bases from J; bases unmatched to any gene: 5. The CDR3 contains 13 residues. The DNA of the CDR3 is TGTGCCAGCAGTTGGGAGGGGCGCGATGAGCAGTTCTTC. It translates to CASSWEGRDEQFF.

This clonotype showed up just a few times. The chain combines TRBV29-1 with TRBJ2-1; tentatively, D is TRBD2 (5 bases). The CDR3 covers 15 residues. Germline V lookup: CDR1 SQVTM, CDR2 ANQGSEA. V lost 2 bases, J lost 2 bases, and 13 bases lay in between. The CDR3: CSVERPSGAYNEQFF. CDR3 DNA sequence: TGCAGCGTTGAAAGGCCCAGCGGAGCCTACAATGAGCAGTTCTTC.

This clonotype has a handful of counts. The rearrangement joins TRBV4-3 to TRBJ1-5; D is unresolved. V was clipped by 1 base and J by 3 bases, with 7 bases between them. Germline V lookup: CDR1 LGHNA, CDR2 YSLEER. This CDR3 spans 14 amino acids. The CDR3 coding sequence is TGCGCCAGCAGCCAAGCACTGATCAATCAGCCCCAGCATTTT. Its translation is CASSQALINQPQHF.

This clonotype has ten or more counts. The chain has TRBV29-1 and TRBJ1-1; D might be TRBD1 (5 bases). V shed 4 bases and J shed 3 bases, with 12 bases lying between them. The CDR3 extends over 13 amino acids. The V gene's germline CDR1 is SQVTM and CDR2 ANQGSEA. In DNA, the CDR3 is TGCAGCGTTGGACAGCTCTGGGACACTGAAGCTTTCTTT. This codes for CSVGQLWDTEAFF.

This clonotype was observed a few times. This chain joins TRBV20-1 and TRBJ2-7, with TRBD1 as a possible D gene (7 bases). The CDR3 is made up of 17 amino acids. V was shortened by 3 bases and J by 5 bases, with 26 bases between the two germline ends. Germline CDR1 DFQATT, CDR2 SNEGSKA (reference sequence). CDR3: CSASIQGVRGSPNEQYF. The DNA for the CDR3 is TGCAGTGCTAGTATCCAGGGGGTGCGGGGCAGCCCTAACGAGCAGTACTTC.

This clonotype has at least ten counts. The rearrangement joins TRBV5-5 to TRBJ2-7; D unresolved. The CDR3 sequence is 11 residues long. The V gene's germline CDR1 is SGHKS and CDR2 YYEKEE (reference sequence). V was pared by 7 bases and J by 6 bases, with 11 bases between. CDR3 coding DNA: TGTGCCAGCGTAGGACCTTCCGAGCAGTACGTC. This gives the protein CASVGPSEQYV.